These 20 T cell receptor beta chains were sequenced from one sample in a study of T-cell memory formation after mild COVID-19. TCRdb independently ran MiXCR on the 5' RACE reads; one entry per CDR3 protein. The data show some 130,000 distinct CDR3 sequences, more than 15% seen once. What was sequenced was PBMCs or a T cell subset sorted from them (not recorded which). These receptors all come from an adult woman who had mild COVID-19 (a few samples of this study predate the infection). Cell type and time point are not known.

This chain links TRBV5-1 with TRBJ2-7; D is perhaps TRBD1 (5 bases). Germline CDR1 and CDR2: SGHRS and YFSETQ. V was shortened by 4 bases and J by 6 bases, with 20 bases between the two germline ends. The CDR3 totals 15 residues. The CDR3 region has the DNA TGCGCCAGCAGCCTTCCGACAGCGACGCCCTCCGAGCAGTACTTC. Its translation is CASSLPTATPSEQYF.

This clonotype was seen at least ten times. The chain links TRBV24-1 to TRBJ1-1; D not resolved. This CDR3 comprises 14 residues. Trimming left V 4 bases short and J 1 base short, with 9 bases between. Germline-derived CDR1 and CDR2 are KGHDR and SFDVKD. The CDR3 DNA reads as TGTGCCACCAGTGAAGGCTCTCGGAACACTGAAGCTTTCTTT. It yields the protein CATSEGSRNTEAFF.

V and J are TRBV7-8 and TRBJ2-2; D call uncertain. The CDR3 spans 15 residues. Germline V gene data show CDR1 as SGHVS and CDR2 as FQNEAQ. Between the trimmed V and J ends, which lost 1 base and 0 bases, there was a span of 6 bases. CDR3 sequence reads: CASSLELTNTGELFF. The CDR3 nucleotides are TGTGCCAGCAGCTTAGAGTTAACGAACACCGGGGAGCTGTTTTTT.

This clonotype was seen only a few times. The V and J genes are TRBV13 and TRBJ2-1, with D possibly being TRBD1 (5 bases). There are 18 residues in the CDR3. Trimming pared 7 bases from V and 1 base from J, leaving 23 bases between. Germline CDR1 and CDR2: PRHDT and FYEKMQ (reference sequence). As DNA, the CDR3 is TGTGCCAGCAAAGGGGAAGGCGGCGGCCAAAGTTCCTACAATGAGCAGTTCTTC. It translates to CASKGEGGGQSSYNEQFF.

A few counts support this clonotype. The J gene is TRBJ2-7, the V gene TRBV4-3; possible D gene TRBD2, 7 bases. This CDR3 comprises 14 residues. Trimming pared 4 bases from V and 2 bases from J, leaving 12 bases between. Germline V CDR1 and CDR2: LGHNA, YSLEER. The CDR3 protein is CASSRRGAAYEQYF. CDR3 in DNA: TGCGCCAGCAGCCGTCGGGGGGCCGCCTACGAGCAGTACTTC.

The chain joins TRBV6-5 to TRBJ2-5; D may be TRBD1 (5 bases). The CDR3 length is 13 residues. Germline V gives CDR1 MNHEY, CDR2 SVGAGI. Trimming shortened V by 0 bases and J by 7 bases, and 9 bases separated the two germline ends. In nucleotides, the CDR3 is TGTGCCAGCAGTTACTCAGGCAGGGCGACCCAGTACTTC. It codes for CASSYSGRATQYF.

At least ten counts were recorded for this clonotype. The chain uses TRBV15 and TRBJ2-2; 15 bases align to TRBD2. The trim removed 1 base at V and 11 bases at J, leaving 8 bases unmatched. Germline CDR1 is LNHNV and CDR2 is YYDKDF (reference sequence). The CDR3 consists of 17 residues. The CDR3 region has the DNA TGTGCCACCAGCAGAGTCCCTGGACTAGCGGGAGGGCCCGAGCTGTTTTTT. Its protein is CATSRVPGLAGGPELFF.

This clonotype was picked up many times. The rearrangement joins TRBV5-1 to TRBJ2-1; TRBD2 matches at 9 bases. The germline CDR1 and CDR2 sequences are SGHRS and YFSETQ. With 5 bases clipped from V and 6 bases from J, the junction kept 9 bases outside the gene matches. CDR3 length: 15 residues. DNA for the CDR3: TGCGCCAGCAGGGCCGGGACTAGCCCCCTCAATGAGCAGTTCTTC. This gives the protein CASRAGTSPLNEQFF.

This clonotype was seen a few times. The V call is TRBV7-9, the J call TRBJ2-3, with D unclear. V was pared by 10 bases and J by 2 bases, with 10 bases between. The CDR3 sequence is 12 residues long. Germline V gene sequence: CDR1 SEHNR, CDR2 FQNEAQ (reference sequence). CDR3: CATRHLTDTQYF. The CDR3 DNA reads as TGTGCCACCCGGCACCTCACAGATACGCAGTATTTT.

This clonotype came up a few times. The chain is built from TRBV7-3 and TRBJ2-3; a possible D gene is TRBD2 (6 bases). V shed 5 bases and J shed 0 bases, with 15 bases lying between them. The CDR3 spans 16 residues. Germline V gene lookup returns CDR1 SGHTA and CDR2 FQGTGA. The CDR3 is CASSPRASVSTDTQYF. In DNA form, the CDR3 reads TGTGCCAGCAGCCCCAGGGCTAGCGTTAGCACAGATACGCAGTATTTT. Supplemented by reference TRBV7-3 and TRBJ2-3, the full variable domain reads GAGVSQTPSNKVTEKGKYVELRCDPISGHTALYWYRQSLGQGPEFLIYFQGTGAADDSGLPNDRFFAVRPEGSVSTLKIQRTERGDSAVYLCASSPRASVSTDTQYFGPGTRLTVL.

The sample holds many counts of this clonotype. The J gene is TRBJ2-1, the V gene TRBV20-1; D unresolved. CDR1 and CDR2 from the germline V gene are DFQATT and SNEGSKA (reference sequence). This CDR3 region has 16 residues. Trimming left V 1 base short and J 0 bases short, with 13 bases between. CDR3 nucleotides: TGCAGTGCTAGAGGACTTGGGTTGACCTCCTACAATGAGCAGTTCTTC. Its protein product is CSARGLGLTSYNEQFF.

This clonotype was recorded a few times. V and J are TRBV12-3 or TRBV12-4 and TRBJ2-5, with TRBD2 matching 8 bases. CDR3 length equals 16 residues. V dropped 7 bases and J dropped 5; count of bases not matched to a gene: 15. The CDR3 DNA reads TGTGCCAGCATCTGGGCCGGCGGGGGGCCCCGGGAGACCCAGTACTTC. The encoded protein is CASIWAGGGPRETQYF.

This chain links TRBV5-8 with TRBJ2-1, with 7 nucleotides matching TRBD2. The V gene's germline CDR1 is SGHTS and CDR2 YDEGEE. The CDR3 runs to 14 residues. V trimming: 10 bases; J trimming: 4 bases; junction bases outside the gene matches: 11. The DNA for the CDR3 is TGTGCCCCCCGGGAGCGGGATGGGTACAATGAGCAGTTCTTC. The encoded protein is CAPRERDGYNEQFF.

V usage is TRBV18 and J usage is TRBJ1-2; D uncertain. This CDR3 is built from 14 residues. The germline V gene has CDR1 KGHSH and CDR2 LQKENI. V was clipped by 2 bases and J by 4 bases, with 11 bases between them. The CDR3 protein is CASSPDRISYGYTF. For the CDR3, the DNA is TGTGCCAGCTCACCAGATCGGATTTCCTATGGCTACACCTTC. Supplemented by reference TRBV18 and TRBJ1-2, the full variable domain reads NAGVMQNPRHLVRRRGQEARLRCSPMKGHSHVYWYRQLPEEGLKFMVYLQKENIIDESGMPKERFSAEFPKEGPSILRIQQVVRGDSAAYFCASSPDRISYGYTFGSGTRLTVV.

This clonotype was seen a handful of times. The genes are TRBV5-1 and TRBJ1-2; unclear D gene. Germline CDR1 reads SGHRS; CDR2 reads YFSETQ. The CDR3 covers 11 residues. V lost 2 bases to trimming and J lost 8 bases, with 7 bases between them. The CDR3 loop reads CASSLVAGYTF. CDR3 sequence (DNA): TGCGCCAGCAGCTTAGTGGCCGGCTACACCTTC.

This clonotype was observed a handful of times. The V and J genes are TRBV4-2 and TRBJ2-7, with 8 bases lining up with TRBD1. The CDR3 totals 16 residues. Trimming took 3 bases from V and 2 from J; bases not matched to a gene: 9. The germline V gene encodes CDR1 LGHNA and CDR2 YNFKEQ. CDR3 region: CASSHVLGQETYEQYF. The CDR3 DNA reads TGTGCCAGCAGCCACGTTTTGGGACAGGAGACCTACGAGCAGTACTTC.

The chain recombines TRBV9 with TRBJ1-2; TRBD1 aligns across 10 bases. This CDR3 has 16 residues. From germline, CDR1 is SGDLS and CDR2 YYNGEE. V gave up 4 bases and J gave up 6 bases; unmatched junction bases: 12. CDR3 region: CASSSTAAGQGNGYTF. The CDR3 DNA reads TGTGCCAGCAGCTCCACCGCGGCGGGACAGGGGAATGGCTACACCTTC.

This clonotype was detected a few times. The V call is TRBV20-1, the J call TRBJ1-5, with D unclear. Germline V gene sequence: CDR1 DFQATT, CDR2 SNEGSKA (reference sequence). CDR3 length: 13 residues. V was cut by 5 bases and J by 2 bases, with 10 bases left in between. The CDR3 region has the DNA TGCAGTGCTTCGATTGGGGGCAATCAGCCCCAGCATTTT. It translates to CSASIGGNQPQHF.

The rearrangement joins TRBV5-6 to TRBJ2-1, with D perhaps TRBD2 (5 bases). Germline V gene sequence: CDR1 SGHDT, CDR2 YYEEEE. V was clipped by 1 base and J by 0 bases, with 11 bases between them. This CDR3 contains 16 residues. The CDR3 spells CASSLPRESSYNEQFF. The DNA for the CDR3 is TGTGCCAGCAGCTTGCCACGGGAAAGCTCCTACAATGAGCAGTTCTTC.

This rearrangement joins TRBV20-1 to TRBJ2-7; D is ambiguous. This CDR3 is built from 13 residues. Germline CDR1 and CDR2: DFQATT and SNEGSKA (reference sequence). Trimming stripped 3 bases from V and 3 bases from J, with 12 bases between. This CDR3 is CSARLVFGYEQYF. CDR3 nucleotides: TGCAGTGCTAGGTTGGTGTTTGGCTACGAGCAGTACTTC.